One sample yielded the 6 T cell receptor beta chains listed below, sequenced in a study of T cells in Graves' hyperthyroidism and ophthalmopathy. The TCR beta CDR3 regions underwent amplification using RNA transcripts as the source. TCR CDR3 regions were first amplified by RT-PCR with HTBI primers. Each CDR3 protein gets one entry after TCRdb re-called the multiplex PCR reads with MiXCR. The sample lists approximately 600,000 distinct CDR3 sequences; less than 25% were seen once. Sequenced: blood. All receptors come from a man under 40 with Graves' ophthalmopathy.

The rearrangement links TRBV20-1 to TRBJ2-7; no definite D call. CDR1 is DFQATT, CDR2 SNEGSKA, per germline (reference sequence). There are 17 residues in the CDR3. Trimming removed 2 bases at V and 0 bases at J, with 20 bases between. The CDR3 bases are TGCAGTGCTAGAAAAGACGATAGACACTCATACTCCTACGAGCAGTACTTC. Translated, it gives CSARKDDRHSYSYEQYF.

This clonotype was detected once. CDR3 coding DNA: TGTGCCAGCAGTAACACAGGGTCAAGAAACACCATATATTTT. It is translated as CASSNTGSRNTIYF. The chain is built from TRBV27 and TRBJ1-3; D is possibly TRBD1 (6 bases). Trimming stripped 5 bases from V and 5 bases from J, with 13 bases between. The CDR3 is 14 residues long. Germline CDR1 MNHEY, CDR2 SMNVEV (reference sequence).

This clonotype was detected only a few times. The CDR3 reads CASSGTFVDNEQFF. The CDR3 DNA reads as TGTGCCAGCTCCGGGACTTTCGTGGACAATGAGCAGTTCTTC. The chain has TRBV2 and TRBJ2-1; a possible D gene is TRBD2 (6 bases). V gave up 8 bases and J gave up 5 bases, with 16 bases separating them. Per germline, CDR1 SNHLY and CDR2 FYNNEI. The CDR3 covers 14 residues.

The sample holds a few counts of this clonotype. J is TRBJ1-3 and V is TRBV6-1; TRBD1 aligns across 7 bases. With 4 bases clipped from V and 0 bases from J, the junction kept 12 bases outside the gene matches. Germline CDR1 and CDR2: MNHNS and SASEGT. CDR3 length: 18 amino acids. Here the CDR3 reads CASSALDREQGSGNTIYF. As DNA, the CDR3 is TGTGCCAGCAGTGCCCTCGACAGGGAGCAAGGCTCTGGAAACACCATATATTTT.

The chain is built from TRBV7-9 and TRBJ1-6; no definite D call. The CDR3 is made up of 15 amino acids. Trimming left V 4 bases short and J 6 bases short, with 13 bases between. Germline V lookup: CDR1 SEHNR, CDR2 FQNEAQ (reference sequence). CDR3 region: CASSSFGRSNSPLHF. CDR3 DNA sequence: TGTGCCAGCAGCTCCTTCGGACGGAGTAATTCACCCCTCCACTTT.

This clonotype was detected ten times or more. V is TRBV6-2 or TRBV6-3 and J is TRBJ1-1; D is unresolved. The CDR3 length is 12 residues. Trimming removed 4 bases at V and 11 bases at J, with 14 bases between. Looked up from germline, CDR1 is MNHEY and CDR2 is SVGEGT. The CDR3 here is CASSSGQSAAFF. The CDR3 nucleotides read TGTGCCAGCAGTTCCGGGCAATCGGCTGCTTTCTTT.